These 18 T cell receptor beta chains share one sample of origin, sequenced in a study of blood T cell repertoires in COVID-19. Here immunoSEQ multiplex PCR was the method, and the copy in TCRdb shows in-frame clones only, minus some. The table shows some 160,000 clones, with 84% occurring only once. The sequenced material came from peripheral blood. These receptors were obtained from a woman of 80 years or more with COVID-19, enrolled during active disease.

The gene calls are TRBV4-3 and TRBJ1-4; D remains ambiguous. CDR3 length equals 15 residues. Germline lookup yields CDR1 LGHNA and CDR2 YSLEER. Trimming removed 0 bases from V and 4 bases from J, with 9 bases in between. CDR3 residues: CASSQDRGNNEKLFF. The DNA for the CDR3 is TGCGCCAGCAGCCAAGATCGGGGAAATAATGAAAAACTGTTTTTT.

This clone was counted once. This rearrangement joins TRBV29-1 to TRBJ1-4; TRBD1 aligns across 12 bases. Germline CDR1 is SQVTM and CDR2 is ANQGSEA. V lost 1 base and J lost 7; bases outside the gene matches: 4. The CDR3 spans 15 residues. The CDR3: CSVEAPGQGAEKLFF. Written as DNA, the CDR3 is TGCAGCGTTGAAGCCCCGGGACAGGGGGCTGAAAAACTGTTTTTT. Full variable domain (missing parts from reference TRBV29-1 and TRBJ1-4): SAVISQKPSRDICQRGTSLTIQCQVDSQVTMMFWYRQQPGQSLTLIATANQGSEATYESGFVIDKFPISRPNLTFSTLTVSNMSPEDSSIYLCSVEAPGQGAEKLFFGSGTQLSVL.

This chain uses TRBV7-9 with TRBJ2-1; D is possibly TRBD2 (5 bases). The V gene lost 6 bases and the J gene lost 4 bases, with 7 bases spanning the gap. Germline V lookup: CDR1 SEHNR, CDR2 FQNEAQ (reference sequence). The CDR3 has 12 residues. CDR3 in DNA: TGTGCCAGCAGTCAGCGGTACAATGAGCAGTTCTTC. Translating it yields CASSQRYNEQFF. Full variable domain (rest looked up from reference TRBV7-9 and TRBJ2-1): DTGVSQNPRHKITKRGQNVTFRCDPISEHNRLYWYRQTLGQGPEFLTYFQNEAQLEKSRLLSDRFSAERPKGSFSTLEIQRTEQGDSAMYLCASSQRYNEQFFGPGTRLTVL.

This chain joins TRBV10-3 and TRBJ2-7, with TRBD1 identical over 11 bases. The CDR3 totals 15 residues. In germline, CDR1 is ENHRY, CDR2 SYGVKD. After removal of 4 bases from V and 6 bases from J, the junction contained 8 bases not matched to a gene. The DNA of the CDR3 is TGTGCCATCAGTGGGTCAGGACAGGGGGCGGGCGAGCAGTACTTC. Its translation is CAISGSGQGAGEQYF.

This chain links TRBV3-1 (or the pseudogene TRBV3-2) with TRBJ1-1, with no clear D. This CDR3 spans 14 amino acids. V dropped 0 bases and J dropped 0 bases, with 5 bases sitting between them. Per germline, CDR1 LGHDT and CDR2 YNNKEL (reference sequence). CDR3 sequence (DNA): TGTGCCAGCAGCCAAGACGGGGTGAACACTGAAGCTTTCTTT. Residues: CASSQDGVNTEAFF.

This chain connects TRBV30 to TRBJ2-5, with 7 bases that match TRBD1. The CDR3 runs to 15 residues. V trimming: 5 bases; J trimming: 3 bases; junction bases outside the gene matches: 12. Germline values: CDR1 GTSNPN, CDR2 SVGIG (reference sequence). In DNA, the CDR3 is TGTGCCTGGGCGGCCCCCACAGGGGCCAAAGAGACCCAGTACTTC. Its translation is CAWAAPTGAKETQYF.

This clone was observed once. The genes are TRBV7-2 and TRBJ2-4, with 8 bases lining up with TRBD1. Germline loops: CDR1 SGHTA, CDR2 FQGNSA. This CDR3 is built from 14 residues. V shed 5 bases, J shed 6 bases, and the junction held 6 bases outside the gene matches. This CDR3 reads CASSLQGAGNIQYF. CDR3 in DNA: TGTGCCAGCAGCCTCCAGGGGGCAGGAAACATTCAGTACTTC.

The chain uses TRBV28 and TRBJ1-1, with TRBD1 matching over 7 bases. This CDR3 contains 14 residues. Germline CDR1 is MDHEN and CDR2 is SYDVKM. Trimming cost V 5 bases and J 3 bases; bases outside gene matches: 6. The CDR3 spells CASSGGGWDTEAFF. In nucleotides, the CDR3 is TGTGCCAGCAGTGGAGGGGGCTGGGACACTGAAGCTTTCTTT.

The chain has TRBV7-6 and TRBJ2-3; 13 bases fit TRBD2. V shed 3 bases, J shed 2 bases, and the junction held 2 bases outside the gene matches. Germline-derived CDR1 and CDR2 are SGHVS and FNYEAQ. The CDR3 is 16 residues long. The CDR3 DNA reads TGTGCCAGCAGCTTGGGACTAGCGGGGTCCACAGATACGCAGTATTTT. It specifies CASSLGLAGSTDTQYF.

V and J are TRBV3-1 (or the pseudogene TRBV3-2) and TRBJ1-6; 7 nucleotides align to TRBD1. The length of the CDR3 is 17 residues. V trimming: 4 bases; J trimming: 3 bases; junction bases outside the gene matches: 9. Germline CDR1 reads LGHDT; CDR2 reads YNNKEL (reference sequence). CDR3 sequence reads: CASSRDREVFYNSPLHF. CDR3 in DNA: TGTGCCAGCAGCCGCGACAGGGAAGTTTTCTATAATTCACCCCTCCACTTT.

This clone was detected only a few times. The chain carries TRBV7-9 and TRBJ2-2, with a tentative D call TRBD1 (7 bases). Per the germline V gene, CDR1 is SEHNR and CDR2 is FQNEAQ (reference sequence). The ends were cut back, 3 bases at V and 3 bases at J, with 11 bases in the middle. The CDR3 loop spans 15 amino acids. CDR3 residues: CASSFQGGHTGELFF. The CDR3 DNA is TGTGCCAGCAGCTTTCAGGGGGGACACACCGGGGAGCTGTTTTTT. The full variable domain, its missing parts supplied by reference TRBV7-9 and TRBJ2-2, is DTGVSQNPRHKITKRGQNVTFRCDPISEHNRLYWYRQTLGQGPEFLTYFQNEAQLEKSRLLSDRFSAERPKGSFSTLEIQRTEQGDSAMYLCASSFQGGHTGELFFGEGSRLTVL.

The sample holds one count of this clone. The chain employs TRBV27 and TRBJ2-5, with 8 bases identical to TRBD1. This CDR3 is built from 15 residues. Germline V gene lookup returns CDR1 MNHEY and CDR2 SMNVEV (reference sequence). J gave up 1 base and V 5 bases, and 6 bases lay outside the gene matches. CDR3 nucleotide sequence: TGTGCCAGCAGTCTCGGACAGGGCGTCCAAGAGACCCAGTACTTC. This sequence encodes CASSLGQGVQETQYF.

The chain links TRBV12-3 or TRBV12-4 to TRBJ1-6; D not certain. The CDR3 length is 13 residues. Trimming stripped 5 bases from V and 10 bases from J, with 12 bases between. CDR3 DNA: TGTGCCAGCAGTAGCGAGGCGGGCTCACCCCTCCACTTT. Protein sequence: CASSSEAGSPLHF.

V usage is TRBV5-4 and J usage is TRBJ2-3; D is possibly TRBD1 (5 bases). Germline loops: CDR1 SGHNT, CDR2 YYREEE (reference sequence). The CDR3 is 15 amino acids. The ends were cut back, 8 bases at V and 6 bases at J, with 22 bases in the middle. The CDR3 sequence is CASRAEPQATDTQYF. For the CDR3, the DNA is TGTGCCAGTCGGGCGGAACCACAGGCTACGGATACGCAGTATTTT. The full variable domain, in which reference TRBV5-4 and TRBJ2-3 provide the parts outside the CDR3, is ETGVTQSPTHLIKTRGQQVTLRCSSQSGHNTVSWYQQALGQGPQFIFQYYREEENGRGNFPPRFSGLQFPNYSSELNVNALELDDSALYLCASRAEPQATDTQYFGPGTRLTVL.

This clone was recorded a few times. J is TRBJ2-7 and V is TRBV12-3 or TRBV12-4; D gene ambiguous. The ends were cut back, 0 bases at V and 6 bases at J, with 3 bases in the middle. This CDR3 is built from 11 residues. CDR3 protein: CASSLAGEQYF. In DNA, the CDR3 is TGTGCCAGCAGTTTAGCCGGCGAGCAGTACTTC.

This chain joins TRBV5-4 and TRBJ1-5; perhaps TRBD1 as D (6 bases). Germline-derived CDR1 and CDR2 are SGHNT and YYREEE (reference sequence). With 0 bases removed from V and 7 bases from J, the gap between germline ends came to 8 bases. The CDR3 loop spans 13 amino acids. This CDR3 reads CASSLGRGQPQHF. The CDR3 DNA sequence: TGTGCCAGCAGCTTGGGCAGGGGCCAGCCCCAGCATTTT.

The chain links TRBV6-5 to TRBJ1-6, with D possibly TRBD1 on 5 matching bases. The germline V gene encodes CDR1 MNHEY and CDR2 SVGAGI. The CDR3 is made up of 15 amino acids. The ends were cut back, 6 bases at V and 6 bases at J, with 15 bases in the middle. The CDR3 sequence is CASSPNGHPNSPLHF. CDR3 sequence (DNA): TGTGCCAGCAGCCCAAATGGACATCCTAATTCACCCCTCCACTTT.

The chain couples TRBV29-1 to TRBJ2-7, with TRBD1 matching over 7 bases. V gave up 2 bases and J gave up 9 bases; unmatched junction bases: 10. Germline V lookup: CDR1 SQVTM, CDR2 ANQGSEA. CDR3 length: 13 residues. CDR3 sequence (DNA): TGCAGCGTTGAAAGCCGGGACAGCGGCTGGCAGTACTTC. This gives the protein CSVESRDSGWQYF.